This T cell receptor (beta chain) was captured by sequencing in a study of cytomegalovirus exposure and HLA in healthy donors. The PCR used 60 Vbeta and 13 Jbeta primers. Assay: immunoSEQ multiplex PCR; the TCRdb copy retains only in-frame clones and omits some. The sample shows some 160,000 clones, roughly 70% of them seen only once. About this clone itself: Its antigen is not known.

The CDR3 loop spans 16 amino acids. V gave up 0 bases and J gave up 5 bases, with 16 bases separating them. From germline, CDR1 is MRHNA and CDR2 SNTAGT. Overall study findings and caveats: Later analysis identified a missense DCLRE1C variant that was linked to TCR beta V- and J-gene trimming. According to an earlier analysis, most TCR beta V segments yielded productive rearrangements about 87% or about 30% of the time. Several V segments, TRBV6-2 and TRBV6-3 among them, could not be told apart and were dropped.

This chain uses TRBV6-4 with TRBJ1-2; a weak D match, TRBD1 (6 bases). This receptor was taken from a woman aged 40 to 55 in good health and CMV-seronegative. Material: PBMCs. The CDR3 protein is CASSDSPDRISYGYTF. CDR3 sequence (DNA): TGTGCCAGCAGTGACTCGCCCGACAGGATCTCGTATGGCTACACCTTC.